The rows below give T cell receptor beta chains drawn from one sample of a study of cytomegalovirus exposure and HLA in healthy donors. This table comes from immunoSEQ multiplex PCR, and its TCRdb copy is limited to in-frame clones, with some not included. The profile shows about 140,000 clones, around 84% of them singletons. The sample taken for sequencing was PBMCs. The receptors come from a man aged 18 to 29 in good health and CMV-seropositive. Both conserved end residues are part of each CDR3. The D gene is left open where the match is weak. Clone size is not always given. Where it is, it says once, few, many or a class for expanded clones.

>.|.|TRBJ1-1|TRBV6-1
CASSLKVENTEAFF
TGTGCCAGCAGCCTCAAAGTAGAAAACACTGAAGCTTTCTTT
>.|.|TRBJ2-2|TRBV7-9
CASSRGQRTGELFF
TGTGCCAGCAGTCGCGGACAGAGAACCGGGGAGCTGTTTTTT
>TRBD1|.|TRBJ1-2|TRBV4-1
CASSQGQGFNYGYTF
TGCGCCAGCAGCCAGGGACAGGGGTTTAACTATGGCTACACCTTC
>.|.|TRBJ2-7|TRBV11-2
CAYLGVYEQYF
TGTGCCTATCTAGGGGTCTACGAGCAGTACTTC
>TRBD2|.|TRBJ2-5|TRBV6-6
CASSLPRLAGEETQYF
TGTGCCAGCAGTTTACCCCGCCTAGCGGGAGAAGAGACCCAGTACTTC
>TRBD1|once|TRBJ1-2|TRBV6-1
CASSDRGTSSFYGYTF
TGTGCCAGCAGTGACAGGGGGACAAGCAGTTTCTATGGCTACACCTTC
>.|.|TRBJ1-4|TRBV6-5
CASKTTGLGNEKLFF
TGTGCCAGCAAAACTACAGGGTTGGGTAATGAAAAACTGTTTTTT
>TRBD1|.|TRBJ2-7|TRBV27
CASRKDRVHREQYF
TGTGCCAGCAGAAAAGACAGGGTCCACCGCGAGCAGTACTTC
>.|few|TRBJ2-7|TRBV9
CASSVGPSSYEQYF
TGTGCCAGCAGCGTAGGCCCTAGCTCCTACGAGCAGTACTTC
>.|few|TRBJ1-1|TRBV18
CASSEQENTEAFF
TGTGCCAGCTCAGAACAGGAAAACACTGAAGCTTTCTTT
>.|.|TRBJ2-5|TRBV25-1
CASSLAGPQETQYF
TGTGCCAGTTCCTTGGCGGGTCCCCAAGAGACCCAGTACTTC
>.|.|TRBJ2-7|TRBV2
CASSEGAGTTYEQYF
TGTGCCAGCAGTGAGGGGGCAGGGACAACCTACGAGCAGTACTTC
>TRBD1|.|TRBJ1-1|TRBV7-6
CASGDSQMNTEAFF
TGTGCCAGCGGGGACAGCCAAATGAACACTGAAGCTTTCTTT
>TRBD2|.|TRBJ2-3|TRBV5-1
CASSRTSGGAPSTDTQYF
TGCGCCAGCAGCCGCACTAGCGGGGGGGCTCCTAGCACAGATACGCAGTATTTT
>.|.|TRBJ2-3|TRBV7-9
CASSYQGPDTQYF
TGTGCCAGCAGTTATCAGGGCCCAGATACGCAGTATTTT
>.|few|TRBJ2-7|TRBV19
CASSTKGTGAYEQYF
TGTGCCAGTAGTACAAAGGGGACGGGAGCCTACGAGCAGTACTTC
>TRBD2|.|TRBJ2-3|TRBV5-4
CASSPREGADTQYF
TGTGCCAGCAGTCCCCGGGAGGGCGCAGATACGCAGTATTTT
>TRBD1|.|TRBJ1-5|TRBV19
CASSPWDSEDQPQHF
TGTGCCAGTAGTCCCTGGGACAGCGAGGATCAGCCCCAGCATTTT
>TRBD1|.|TRBJ2-1|TRBV2
CASKTGTAYNEQFF
TGTGCCAGCAAGACCGGGACAGCATACAATGAGCAGTTCTTC
>TRBD1|.|TRBJ1-6|TRBV30
CAWSATGLISPLHF
TGTGCCTGGAGCGCGACAGGGCTAATATCACCCCTCCACTTT
>.|.|TRBJ2-5|TRBV14
CASSLKGVGTQYF
TGTGCCAGCAGCCTTAAGGGGGTCGGGACCCAGTACTTC
>.|.|TRBJ1-5|TRBV6-5
CASSSTRGINQPQHF
TGTGCCAGCAGTTCTACCAGGGGTATCAATCAGCCCCAGCATTTT
>.|once|TRBJ1-2|TRBV28
CASSPLLGNYGYTF
TGTGCCAGCAGCCCACTATTGGGTAACTATGGCTACACCTTC
>TRBD1|.|TRBJ2-7|TRBV18
CASSPGQGINEQYF
TGTGCCAGCTCACCGGGACAGGGGATCAACGAGCAGTACTTC
>.|.|TRBJ2-7|TRBV30
CAWGGTWEQYF
TGTGCCTGGGGGGGGACTTGGGAGCAGTACTTC
>.|.|TRBJ2-3|TRBV6-5
CASSYSFPGDTQYF
TGTGCCAGCAGTTACTCCTTCCCGGGGGATACGCAGTATTTT
>TRBD2|.|TRBJ2-1|TRBV25-1
CASSGGGTISYNEQFF
TGTGCCAGCAGTGGGGGGGGAACGATTTCCTACAATGAGCAGTTCTTC
>.|once|TRBJ1-2|TRBV6-1
CASLILQGTNYGYTF
TGTGCCAGCCTCATTTTACAGGGAACTAACTATGGCTACACCTTC
>.|.|TRBJ1-6|TRBV2
CASTQGYSPLHF
TGTGCCAGCACTCAGGGATATTCACCCCTCCACTTT
>.|once|TRBJ1-5|TRBV12-5
CASGLGALSIYPQHF
TGTGCTAGTGGTTTGGGGGCACTCTCTATCTACCCCCAGCATTTT
>.|.|TRBJ1-4|TRBV5-1
CASSSGDIQRHEKLFF
TGCGCCAGCAGCTCCGGGGACATCCAGAGGCATGAAAAACTGTTTTTT
>TRBD1|.|TRBJ2-1|TRBV11-2
CASSLGQGAGNEQFF
TGTGCCAGCAGCTTAGGACAGGGGGCAGGCAATGAGCAGTTCTTC
>TRBD1|.|TRBJ2-1|TRBV30
CAWSVLGQGNEQFF
TGTGCCTGGAGTGTACTCGGACAGGGCAATGAGCAGTTCTTC
>.|.|TRBJ2-5|TRBV2
CASRRLGVETQYF
TGTGCCAGCAGAAGACTAGGAGTGGAGACCCAGTACTTC
>.|.|TRBJ1-3|TRBV5-1
CASSVTGQTSGNTIYF
TGCGCCAGCAGCGTAACGGGACAAACCTCTGGAAACACCATATATTTT
>.|.|TRBJ2-5|TRBV11-3
CASSPRGGTQYF
TGTGCCAGCAGCCCGAGGGGAGGGACCCAGTACTTC
>TRBD1|.|TRBJ1-2|TRBV19
CASSTGGQGLKGGYGYTF
TGTGCCAGTAGTACCGGGGGACAGGGCCTGAAAGGGGGTTATGGCTACACCTTC
>TRBD2|.|TRBJ2-1|TRBV5-1
CASSTNSGGVSYEQFF
TGCGCCAGCAGCACCAATAGCGGGGGGGTTAGCTATGAGCAGTTCTTC
>.|.|TRBJ1-2|TRBV11-2
CASSALQGTTNYGYTF
TGTGCCAGCAGCGCCCTTCAGGGAACCACTAACTATGGCTACACCTTC
>TRBD2|.|TRBJ2-3|TRBV4-2
CASSQDISGGSTDTQYF
TGTGCCAGCAGCCAAGATATTAGCGGGGGCAGCACAGATACGCAGTATTTT
>TRBD2|.|TRBJ2-7|TRBV19
CASSGGLAGGYEQYF
TGTGCCAGTAGTGGGGGACTAGCGGGAGGGTACGAGCAGTACTTC
>.|.|TRBJ2-7|TRBV11-2
CASSRYAERRIYEQYF
TGTGCCAGCAGCCGGTATGCCGAGCGGCGTATCTACGAGCAGTACTTC
>TRBD1|.|TRBJ1-4|TRBV6-1
CASSDWRDRRRLRYEKLFF
TGTGCCAGCAGTGATTGGCGGGACAGGCGGAGACTTCGCTACGAAAAACTGTTTTTT
>TRBD1|.|TRBJ2-7|TRBV7-2
CASSFDRGSYEQYF
TGTGCCAGCAGCTTCGACAGGGGATCCTACGAGCAGTACTTC
>.|.|TRBJ1-2|TRBV6-5
CASSYDRKNYGYTF
TGTGCCAGCAGTTACGACAGGAAAAACTATGGCTACACCTTC
>.|.|TRBJ1-4|TRBV5-1
CASSLAEVQGGGEKLFF
TGCGCCAGCAGCTTGGCCGAAGTACAGGGAGGGGGTGAAAAACTGTTTTTT
>.|.|TRBJ2-4|TRBV9
CASSVGTAENIQYF
TGTGCCAGCAGCGTAGGTACAGCCGAGAACATTCAGTACTTC
>.|few|TRBJ1-3|TRBV7-9
CASSLITGNTIYF
TGTGCCAGCAGCTTAATCACTGGAAACACCATATATTTT
>TRBD1|.|TRBJ1-4|TRBV5-1
CASRLDRAEKLFF
TGCGCCAGCAGACTAGACAGGGCGGAAAAACTGTTTTTT
>.|.|TRBJ1-5|TRBV15
CATSDPKWGRNQPQHF
TGTGCCACCAGCGACCCAAAGTGGGGGCGGAATCAGCCCCAGCATTTT
>.|few|TRBJ1-4|TRBV15
CATSSLLLGLRDEKLFF
TGTGCCACCAGCAGCCTCCTTCTGGGGCTTAGGGATGAAAAACTGTTTTTT
>TRBD2|.|TRBJ2-2|TRBV7-6
CASSLGLAGGTNTGELFF
TGTGCCAGCAGCTTAGGACTAGCGGGGGGCACGAACACCGGGGAGCTGTTTTTT
>TRBD2|.|TRBJ2-1|TRBV7-6
CASSILAGQDEQFF
TGTGCCAGCAGCATACTAGCGGGACAGGATGAGCAGTTCTTC
>.|.|TRBJ2-1|TRBV5-6
CATKVGGASSYNEQFF
TGTGCCACCAAGGTAGGGGGGGCCAGCTCCTACAATGAGCAGTTCTTC
>.|.|TRBJ2-7|TRBV5-1
CASSLAGRGREQYF
TGCGCCAGCAGCTTGGCCGGGAGGGGGCGCGAGCAGTACTTC
>.|once|TRBJ1-5|TRBV5-1
CASSTGQINQPQHF
TGCGCCAGCAGCACGGGTCAGATCAATCAGCCCCAGCATTTT
>.|.|TRBJ1-1|TRBV5-6
CASSWQGSTEAFF
TGTGCCAGCAGCTGGCAGGGTTCCACTGAAGCTTTCTTT
>TRBD1|.|TRBJ2-5|TRBV2
CATAWDRARETQYF
TGTGCCACCGCCTGGGACAGGGCCCGAGAGACCCAGTACTTC